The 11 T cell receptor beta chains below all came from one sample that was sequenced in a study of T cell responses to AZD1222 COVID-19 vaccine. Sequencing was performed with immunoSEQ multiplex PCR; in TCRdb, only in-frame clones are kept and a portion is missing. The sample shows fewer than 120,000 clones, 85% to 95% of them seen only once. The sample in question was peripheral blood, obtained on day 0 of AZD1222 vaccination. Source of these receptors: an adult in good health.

The DNA of the CDR3 is TGTGCCAGCAGTTGGACAGGGGACTACGAGCAGTACTTC. Residues: CASSWTGDYEQYF. V usage is TRBV28 and J usage is TRBJ2-7; 9 bases agree with TRBD1. Losses at the gene ends were 4 bases for V and 3 bases for J; bases not matched to a gene: 1. Germline V gives CDR1 MDHEN, CDR2 SYDVKM. This CDR3 has 13 amino acids.

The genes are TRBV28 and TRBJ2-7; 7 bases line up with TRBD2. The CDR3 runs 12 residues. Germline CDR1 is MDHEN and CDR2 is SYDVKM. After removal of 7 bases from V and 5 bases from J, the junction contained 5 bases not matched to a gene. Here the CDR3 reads CASNGGGDEQYF. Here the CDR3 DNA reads TGTGCCAGCAATGGGGGGGGTGACGAGCAGTACTTC.

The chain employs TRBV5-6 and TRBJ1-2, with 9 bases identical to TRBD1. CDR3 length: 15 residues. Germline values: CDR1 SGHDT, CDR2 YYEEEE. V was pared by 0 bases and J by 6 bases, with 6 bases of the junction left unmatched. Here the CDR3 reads CASSLGTGAYDGYTF. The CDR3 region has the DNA TGTGCCAGCAGCTTGGGGACAGGGGCCTATGATGGCTACACCTTC.

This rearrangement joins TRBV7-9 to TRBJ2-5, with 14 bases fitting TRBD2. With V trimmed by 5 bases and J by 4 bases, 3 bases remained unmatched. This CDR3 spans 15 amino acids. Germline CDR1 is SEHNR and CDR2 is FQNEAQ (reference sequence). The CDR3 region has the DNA TGTGCCAGCAGCCTCGGGACTAGCGGGGGAGAGACCCAGTACTTC. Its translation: CASSLGTSGGETQYF.

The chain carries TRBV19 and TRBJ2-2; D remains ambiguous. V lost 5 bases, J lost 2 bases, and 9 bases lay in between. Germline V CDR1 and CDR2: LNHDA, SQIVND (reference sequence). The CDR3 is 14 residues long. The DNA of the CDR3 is TGTGCCAGTAGTGGGCGGATTAACACCGGGGAGCTGTTTTTT. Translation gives CASSGRINTGELFF. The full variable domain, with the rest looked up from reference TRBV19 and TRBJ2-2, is DGGITQSPKYLFRKEGQNVTLSCEQNLNHDAMYWYRQDPGQGLRLIYYSQIVNDFQKGDIAEGYSVSREKKESFPLTVTSAQKNPTAFYLCASSGRINTGELFFGEGSRLTVL.

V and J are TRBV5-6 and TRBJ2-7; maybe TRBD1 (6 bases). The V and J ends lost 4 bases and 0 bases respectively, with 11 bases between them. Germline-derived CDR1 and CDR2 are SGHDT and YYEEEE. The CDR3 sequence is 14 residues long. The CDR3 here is CASSGTWGSYEQYF. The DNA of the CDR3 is TGTGCCAGCAGCGGGACATGGGGCTCCTACGAGCAGTACTTC.

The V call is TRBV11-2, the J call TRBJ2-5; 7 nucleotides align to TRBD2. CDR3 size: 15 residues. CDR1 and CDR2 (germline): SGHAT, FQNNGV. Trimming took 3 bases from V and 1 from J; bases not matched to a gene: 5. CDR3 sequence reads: CASSFGPSGQETQYF. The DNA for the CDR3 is TGTGCCAGCAGCTTTGGGCCTAGCGGCCAAGAGACCCAGTACTTC. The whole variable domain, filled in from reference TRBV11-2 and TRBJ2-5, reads EAGVAQSPRYKIIEKRQSVAFWCNPISGHATLYWYQQILGQGPKLLIQFQNNGVVDDSQLPKDRFSAERLKGVDSTLKIQPAKLEDSAVYLCASSFGPSGQETQYFGPGTRLLVL.

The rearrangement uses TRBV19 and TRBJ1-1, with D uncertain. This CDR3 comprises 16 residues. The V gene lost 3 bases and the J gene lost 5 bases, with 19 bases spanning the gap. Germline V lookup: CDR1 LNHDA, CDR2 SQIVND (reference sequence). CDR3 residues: CASSIFTAPPWTEAFF. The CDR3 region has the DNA TGTGCCAGTAGTATCTTTACAGCCCCTCCGTGGACTGAAGCTTTCTTT.

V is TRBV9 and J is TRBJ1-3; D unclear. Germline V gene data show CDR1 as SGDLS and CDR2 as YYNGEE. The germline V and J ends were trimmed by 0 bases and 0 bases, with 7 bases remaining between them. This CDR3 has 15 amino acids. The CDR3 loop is CASSVDGGSGNTIYF. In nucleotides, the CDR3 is TGTGCCAGCAGCGTAGATGGCGGCTCTGGAAACACCATATATTTT.

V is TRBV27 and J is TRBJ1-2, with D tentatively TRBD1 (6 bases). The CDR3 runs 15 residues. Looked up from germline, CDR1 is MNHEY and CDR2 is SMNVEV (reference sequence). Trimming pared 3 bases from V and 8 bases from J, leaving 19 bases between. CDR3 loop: CASSFQGMPNGGYTF. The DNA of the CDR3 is TGTGCCAGCAGTTTTCAGGGGATGCCTAACGGGGGCTACACCTTC.

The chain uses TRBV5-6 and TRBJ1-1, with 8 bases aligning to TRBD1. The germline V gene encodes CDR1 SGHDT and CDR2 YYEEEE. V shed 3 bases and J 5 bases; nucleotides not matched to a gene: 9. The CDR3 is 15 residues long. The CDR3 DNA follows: TGTGCCAGCAGCTCGCCAAACAGGGGGATTACTGAAGCTTTCTTT. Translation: CASSSPNRGITEAFF.